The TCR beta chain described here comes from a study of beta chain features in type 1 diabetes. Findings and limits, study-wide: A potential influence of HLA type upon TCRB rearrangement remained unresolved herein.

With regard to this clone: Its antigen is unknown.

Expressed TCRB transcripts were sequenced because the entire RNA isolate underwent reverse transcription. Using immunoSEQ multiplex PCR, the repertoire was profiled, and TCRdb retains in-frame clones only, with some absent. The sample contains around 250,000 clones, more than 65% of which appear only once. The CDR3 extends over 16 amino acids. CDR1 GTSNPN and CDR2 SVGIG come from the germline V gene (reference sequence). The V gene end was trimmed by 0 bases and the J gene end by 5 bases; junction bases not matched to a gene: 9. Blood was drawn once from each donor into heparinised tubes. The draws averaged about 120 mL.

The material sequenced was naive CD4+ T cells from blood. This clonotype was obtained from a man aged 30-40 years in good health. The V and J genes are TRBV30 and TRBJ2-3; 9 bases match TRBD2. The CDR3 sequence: CAWSVGTSRGRDTQYF. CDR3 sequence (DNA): TGTGCCTGGAGTGTCGGGACTAGCAGGGGTAGAGATACGCAGTATTTT.